A single sample gave rise to the 20 T cell receptor beta chains below, sequenced in a study of shared clonotypes between healthy human individuals. Method: immunoSEQ multiplex PCR; TCRdb's copy keeps in-frame clones and lacks some. This table has about 1 million clones, 75% appearing once. Input material: memory CD4+ T cells sorted from blood. Subset reported: CD45RA-negative fraction. The receptors originated from a man aged 18 to 30 in good health.

The chain links TRBV7-2 to TRBJ1-3, with D hard to call. V was pared by 1 base and J by 0 bases, with 13 bases between. In germline, CDR1 is SGHTA, CDR2 FQGNSA. This CDR3 has 17 amino acids. The CDR3 DNA reads TGTGCCAGCAGCTTAGAAGGTTTCAGACTCTCTGGAAACACCATATATTTT. Translation gives CASSLEGFRLSGNTIYF.

This clone was seen a handful of times. V usage is TRBV2 and J usage is TRBJ1-5; 10 bases are shared with TRBD1. This CDR3 has 16 amino acids. After removal of 7 bases from V and 3 bases from J, the junction contained 9 bases not matched to a gene. Germline CDR1 SNHLY, CDR2 FYNNEI. In nucleotides, the CDR3 is TGTGCCAGCAACCGACCGGGACAGGGGATCAATCAGCCCCAGCATTTT. Its translation is CASNRPGQGINQPQHF.

This chain connects TRBV6-1 to TRBJ2-7; 8 bases are shared with TRBD2. Germline-derived CDR1 and CDR2 are MNHNS and SASEGT. The CDR3 has 14 residues. With V trimmed by 9 bases and J by 2 bases, 9 bases remained unmatched. The CDR3 loop reads CASVRLAPAYEQYF. The DNA for the CDR3 is TGTGCCAGTGTTCGACTAGCGCCCGCCTACGAGCAGTACTTC.

The CDR3 nucleotides are TGTGCCAGCAGCCTCCGGGCAGGTGGCTATGGCTACACCTTC. Amino acids: CASSLRAGGYGYTF. The rearrangement uses TRBV27 and TRBJ1-2; D is uncertain. The CDR3 is 14 residues long. Germline V CDR1 and CDR2: MNHEY, SMNVEV (reference sequence). With 6 bases removed from V and 4 bases from J, the gap between germline ends came to 15 bases.

J is TRBJ2-1 and V is TRBV5-6; 10 positions agree with TRBD2. CDR1 SGHDT and CDR2 YYEEEE come from the germline V gene. V was clipped by 3 bases and J by 4 bases; unmatched bases: 7. The CDR3 is made up of 16 amino acids. The CDR3 here is CASSWRGLASYNEQFF. The CDR3 DNA reads as TGTGCCAGCAGCTGGCGGGGACTAGCGAGTTACAATGAGCAGTTCTTC.

This clone was picked up a small number of times. Other DNA sequences within the sample encode an identical CDR3. This chain connects TRBV5-1 to TRBJ1-1; D is unclear. The germline V gene encodes CDR1 SGHRS and CDR2 YFSETQ. Trimming took off 0 bases at V and 0 bases at J, with 6 bases between the two ends. The CDR3 extends over 14 amino acids. DNA of the CDR3: TGCGCCAGCAGCTTGGGCGGCCTGAACACTGAAGCTTTCTTT. It encodes CASSLGGLNTEAFF.

This clone came up many times. The gene calls are TRBV5-4 and TRBJ1-2; possible D gene TRBD1, 5 bases. The CDR3 sequence is 13 residues long. Germline lookup yields CDR1 SGHNT and CDR2 YYREEE (reference sequence). The V and J ends lost 3 bases and 3 bases respectively, with 9 bases between them. The CDR3 loop reads CASSSQGYYGYTF. The CDR3 DNA is TGTGCCAGCAGCTCCCAGGGCTACTATGGCTACACCTTC.

Worth noting for this clone: This sample includes further DNA sequences coding for the same CDR3. This chain links TRBV6-1 with TRBJ2-1; 11 bases are shared with TRBD2. J was trimmed by 4 bases and V by 8 bases; bases with no gene match: 1. The CDR3 sequence is 13 residues long. Per the germline V gene, CDR1 is MNHNS and CDR2 is SASEGT. The CDR3 region has the DNA TGTGCCAGCGGGACTAGCGGATACAATGAGCAGTTCTTC. It codes for CASGTSGYNEQFF.

The chain combines TRBV5-1 with TRBJ1-4; D not resolved. The CDR3 runs to 15 residues. Trimming stripped 3 bases from V and 3 bases from J, with 12 bases between. Germline CDR1 and CDR2: SGHRS and YFSETQ. Here the CDR3 reads CASSSSRRANEKLFF. CDR3 in DNA: TGCGCCAGCAGCTCCTCCCGAAGAGCTAATGAAAAACTGTTTTTT.

The V and J genes are TRBV19 and TRBJ1-3; 7 bases map to TRBD1. This CDR3 has 14 residues. The J segment lost 0 bases and the V segment lost 10 bases, leaving 6 bases of the junction unmatched. In germline, CDR1 is LNHDA, CDR2 SQIVND (reference sequence). The CDR3 DNA reads TGTGCCACTTGGACAGGAGACTCTGGAAACACCATATATTTT. This translates into CATWTGDSGNTIYF.

The chain uses TRBV7-2 and TRBJ2-2, with D maybe TRBD2 (6 bases). V lost 5 bases to trimming and J lost 4 bases, with 8 bases between them. This CDR3 has 13 amino acids. Germline loops: CDR1 SGHTA, CDR2 FQGNSA. The CDR3 DNA reads TGTGCCAGCAGCACCGGGGGCACCGGGGAGCTGTTTTTT. Amino acids: CASSTGGTGELFF.

The rearrangement links TRBV7-2 to TRBJ2-7; D call uncertain. The germline gives CDR1 SGHTA, CDR2 FQGNSA. Trimming removed 1 base at V and 3 bases at J, with 7 bases between. The CDR3 consists of 13 residues. In DNA form, the CDR3 reads TGTGCCAGCAGCTTAGGGTATATCTACGAGCAGTACTTC. It is translated as CASSLGYIYEQYF.

In regard to this clone: Additional DNA sequences in this sample encode the identical CDR3. The CDR3 bases are TGTGCCAGTAGTGGGACAGAGAGCTACGAGCAGTACTTC. This codes for CASSGTESYEQYF. V and J are TRBV19 and TRBJ2-7, with 7 nucleotides matching TRBD1. This CDR3 has 13 residues. The germline gives CDR1 LNHDA, CDR2 SQIVND (reference sequence). V lost 5 bases, J lost 3 bases, and 4 bases stayed unmatched.

The chain is built from TRBV19 and TRBJ2-5; D unclear. This CDR3 region has 15 residues. V was clipped by 3 bases and J by 1 base, with 12 bases between them. Germline assignment: CDR1 LNHDA and CDR2 SQIVND (reference sequence). The CDR3 is CASSMARQTQETQYF. The CDR3 DNA reads as TGTGCCAGTAGTATGGCTAGACAAACCCAAGAGACCCAGTACTTC.

Comment on this clone: Sequence at one end of the junction differs from germline and may be a read error. The chain recombines TRBV7-2 with TRBJ1-1, with a tentative D call TRBD1 (6 bases). The germline gives CDR1 SGHTA, CDR2 FQGNSA. The CDR3 runs to 14 residues. CDR3 nucleotides: TGTGCCAGCAGCTCATCGAGGGGGAACGCTGAAGCTTTCTTT. Translation gives CASSSSRGNAEAFF. Together with reference TRBV7-2 and TRBJ1-1, the CDR3 gives the full variable domain: GAGVSQSPSNKVTEKGKDVELRCDPISGHTALYWYRQSLGQGLEFLIYFQGNSAPDKSGLPSDRFSAERTGGSVSTLTIQRTQQEDSAVYLCASSSSRGNAEAFFGQGTRLTVV.

The chain uses TRBV12-5 and TRBJ2-7, with 14 nucleotides matching TRBD2. This CDR3 has 16 amino acids. V dropped 3 bases and J dropped 4; count of bases not matched to a gene: 5. CDR1 LGHNT and CDR2 FRNRAP come from the germline V gene. The CDR3 DNA reads as TGTGCTAGTGGTTTAGGGACTAGCGGGAGTGCGTACGAGCAGTACTTC. Amino acid sequence: CASGLGTSGSAYEQYF.

Remarks on this clone: This CDR3 is also generated by other DNA sequences in the sample. The J gene is TRBJ1-5, the V gene TRBV19, with a possible D match to TRBD1 (6 bases). The CDR3 is 15 amino acids. Trimming pared 3 bases from V and 1 base from J, leaving 10 bases between. From germline, CDR1 is LNHDA and CDR2 SQIVND (reference sequence). The CDR3 sequence is CASSIGRGSNQPQHF. In DNA form, the CDR3 reads TGTGCCAGTAGTATCGGCAGGGGAAGCAATCAGCCCCAGCATTTT.

The chain recombines TRBV27 with TRBJ2-2; 10 bases agree with TRBD2. Looked up from germline, CDR1 is MNHEY and CDR2 is SMNVEV (reference sequence). There are 14 residues in the CDR3. Trimming cost V 10 bases and J 8 bases; bases outside gene matches: 10. CDR3 sequence reads: CATGTGTSVGELFF. DNA of the CDR3: TGTGCCACCGGTACCGGGACTAGCGTAGGGGAGCTGTTTTTT.

This clone was counted a few times. CDR3 protein: CASSRGGVATNEKLFF. The CDR3 DNA sequence: TGCGCCAGCAGCCGGGGGGGGGTAGCAACTAATGAAAAACTGTTTTTT. The chain uses TRBV4-1 and TRBJ1-4, with D possibly being TRBD1 (5 bases). The germline CDR1 and CDR2 sequences are MGHRA and YSYEKL. The CDR3 covers 16 residues. Trimming removed 4 bases from V and 0 bases from J, with 12 bases in between.

The CDR3 protein is CASSYMEVDQPQHF. The CDR3 bases are TGTGCCAGCAGTTATATGGAGGTTGATCAGCCCCAGCATTTT. The rearrangement uses TRBV6-6 and TRBJ1-5; unclear D gene. V lost 3 bases, J lost 5 bases, and 11 bases lay in between. The V gene's germline CDR1 is MNHNY and CDR2 SVGAGI (reference sequence). The CDR3 has 14 residues.